This TCR beta chain was recovered during a study of cytomegalovirus exposure and HLA in healthy donors. Study at large: Unique TCR beta sequences numbering approximately 100 million came from roughly 180 million T cells in an earlier analysis. Study-wide results and caveats: Presence/absence analyses assumed roughly uniform sequencing depth across donors, which may not hold. The likely origin of a cluster of highly shared sequence variants was a sequencing artifact.

60 Vbeta and 13 Jbeta primers were used in PCR. Sequencing was performed with immunoSEQ multiplex PCR; in TCRdb, only in-frame clones are kept and a portion is missing. The repertoire has 120,000 to 150,000 clones, about three quarters of them found once; the top ten carry about 3%. The CDR3 runs to 15 residues. V dropped 6 bases and J dropped 5; count of bases not matched to a gene: 12. The germline gives CDR1 SNHLY, CDR2 FYNNEI. This clone was found once. Its antigen is undetermined. This clonotype was obtained from a man aged 40-55 years in good health and CMV-seropositive. V and J are TRBV2 and TRBJ1-2; 7 nucleotides agree with TRBD1. The sample consisted of PBMCs. The CDR3 here is CASSYTLQGGYGYTF. The CDR3 region has the DNA TGTGCCAGCAGCTATACCCTGCAGGGGGGATATGGCTACACCTTC.